This T cell receptor beta chain is drawn from a study of Graves' ophthalmopathy and Graves' hyperthyroidism. Findings and caveats of the study: In blood, most expanded thyroid clonotypes above 0.001 frequency were also detected. Ophthalmopathy versus stable hyperthyroidism: 13-signature model gave roughly 88% sensitivity, 75% to 83% specificity.

J was trimmed by 6 bases and V by 7 bases; bases with no gene match: 7. The CDR3 consists of 13 residues. Germline assignment: CDR1 SGHTA and CDR2 FQGNSA. Amplification targeted the TCR beta CDR3 regions, with RNA transcripts as the source material. Investigators did first-round RT-PCR with HTBI primers, then second-round multiplex PCR. TCRdb itself ran the multiplex PCR reads through MiXCR, one entry per CDR3 protein. The profile shows 560,000 or so distinct CDR3 sequences, under 40% of them singletons. In regard to this clonotype: Its antigen is unidentified.

As diagnostic evidence, clinical symptoms, serum thyroxine, TRAb, thyroid ultrasound and orbital computed tomography were relied upon. The sequencing sample was made of peripheral blood or thyroid tissue (not recorded which). This chain uses TRBV7-2 with TRBJ2-3; 7 bases match TRBD2. The sequence derives from an adult man with Graves' hyperthyroidism. This CDR3 reads CASKVAGADTQYF. In nucleotides, the CDR3 is TGTGCCAGCAAGGTGGCGGGAGCTGATACGCAGTATTTT.